This T cell receptor beta chain originates from a study of lymphopenia after photon versus proton radiotherapy. The study, taken as a whole, reports: Photon-treated patients lost naive T cells and TCR diversity; proton-treated stayed stable. Post-nadir TCR diversity decline inversely tracked overall survival among those who died. Survival link was tested only in deceased patients; proton benefit remains a possibility.

TCRdb keeps only in-frame clones here, not all; method: immunoSEQ multiplex PCR. The sample lists 60,000 or so clones, about nine tenths occurring once. A note on this clone: Its antigen remains unidentified.

The CDR3 sequence is 15 residues long. Germline-derived CDR1 and CDR2 are KGHSH and LQKENI. V gave up 2 bases and J gave up 1 base, with 11 bases separating them. The sequence came from a man older than 75 with esophageal cancer. The specimen comprised peripheral blood, sampled from a patient treated with proton-based radiotherapy. The V and J genes are TRBV18 and TRBJ2-5; D ambiguous. As DNA, the CDR3 is TGTGCCAGCTCACCAAGTAGTAGCAGCCAAGAGACCCAGTACTTC. It encodes CASSPSSSSQETQYF.